This TCR beta chain was sequenced during a study of T-cell reconstitution after alpha-beta-depleted transplantation in children. Germline V gene data show CDR1 as MGHRA and CDR2 as YSYEKL. This CDR3 has 15 amino acids. V lost 1 base to trimming and J lost 5 bases, with 14 bases between them. Molecular barcoding with unique molecular identifiers was used for the TCRbeta library. MiXCR, run by TCRdb on the PCR reads, gives a single entry per CDR3 protein. The repertoire holds around 370,000 distinct CDR3 sequences, approximately 10% seen once, with 2% to 3% in the top ten. This clonotype was detected a few times.

Source: PBMCs from the stem cell graft donor, taken from the stem cell graft. The sequence came from a human donor who donated a stem cell graft to a child with acute lymphoblastic leukemia. This sequence joins TRBV4-1 and TRBJ2-5, with D perhaps matching TRBD2 (6 bases). The CDR3 loop reads CASSQVPSVGETQYF. For the CDR3, the DNA is TGCGCCAGCAGCCAAGTGCCTAGCGTAGGGGAGACCCAGTACTTC.